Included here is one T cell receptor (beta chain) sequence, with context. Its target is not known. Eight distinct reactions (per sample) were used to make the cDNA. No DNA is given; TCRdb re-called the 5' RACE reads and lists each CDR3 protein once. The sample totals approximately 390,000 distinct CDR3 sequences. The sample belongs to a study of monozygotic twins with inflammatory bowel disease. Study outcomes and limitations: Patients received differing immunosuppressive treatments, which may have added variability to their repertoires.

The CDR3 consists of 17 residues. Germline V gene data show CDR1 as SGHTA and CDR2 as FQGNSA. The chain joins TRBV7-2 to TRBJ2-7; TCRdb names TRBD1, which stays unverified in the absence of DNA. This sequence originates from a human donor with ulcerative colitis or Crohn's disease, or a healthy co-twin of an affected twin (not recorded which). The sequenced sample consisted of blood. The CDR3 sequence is CASSFGGSTLRSYEQYF.